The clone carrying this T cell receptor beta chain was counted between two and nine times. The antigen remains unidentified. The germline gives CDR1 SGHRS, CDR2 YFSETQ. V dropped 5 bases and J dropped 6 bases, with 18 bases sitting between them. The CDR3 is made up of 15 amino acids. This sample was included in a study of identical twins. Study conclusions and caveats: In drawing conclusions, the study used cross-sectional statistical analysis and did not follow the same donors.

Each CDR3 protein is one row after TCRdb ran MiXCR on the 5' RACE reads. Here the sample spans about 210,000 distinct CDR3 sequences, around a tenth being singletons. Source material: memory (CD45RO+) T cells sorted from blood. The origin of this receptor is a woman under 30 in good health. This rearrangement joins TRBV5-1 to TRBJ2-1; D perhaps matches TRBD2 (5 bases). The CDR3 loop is CASRPIGSPFNEQFF. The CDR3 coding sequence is TGCGCCAGCAGACCCATTGGGAGTCCCTTCAATGAGCAGTTCTTC.